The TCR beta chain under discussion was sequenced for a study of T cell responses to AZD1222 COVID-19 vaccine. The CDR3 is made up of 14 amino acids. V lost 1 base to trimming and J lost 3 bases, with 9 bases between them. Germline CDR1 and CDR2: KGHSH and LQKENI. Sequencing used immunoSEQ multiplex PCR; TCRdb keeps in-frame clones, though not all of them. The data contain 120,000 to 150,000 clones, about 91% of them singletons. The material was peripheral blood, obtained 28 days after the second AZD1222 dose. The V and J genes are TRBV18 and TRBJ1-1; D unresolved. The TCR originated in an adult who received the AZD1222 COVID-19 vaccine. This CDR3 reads CASSPRAADTEAFF. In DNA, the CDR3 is TGTGCCAGCTCACCACGGGCAGCGGACACTGAAGCTTTCTTT. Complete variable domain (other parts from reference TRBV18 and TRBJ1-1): NAGVMQNPRHLVRRRGQEARLRCSPMKGHSHVYWYRQLPEEGLKFMVYLQKENIIDESGMPKERFSAEFPKEGPSILRIQQVVRGDSAAYFCASSPRAADTEAFFGQGTRLTVV.